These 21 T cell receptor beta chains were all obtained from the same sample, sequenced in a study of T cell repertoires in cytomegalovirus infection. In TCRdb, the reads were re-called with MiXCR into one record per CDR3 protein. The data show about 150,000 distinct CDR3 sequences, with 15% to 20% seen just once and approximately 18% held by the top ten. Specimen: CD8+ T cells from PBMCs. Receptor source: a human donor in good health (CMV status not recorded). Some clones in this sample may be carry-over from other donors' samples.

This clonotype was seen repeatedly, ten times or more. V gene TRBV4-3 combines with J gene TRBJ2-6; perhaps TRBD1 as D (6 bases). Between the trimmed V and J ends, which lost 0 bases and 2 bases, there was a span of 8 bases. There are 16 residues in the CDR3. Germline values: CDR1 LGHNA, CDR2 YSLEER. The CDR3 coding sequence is TGCGCCAGCAGCCAAGATGGGGGCGCTGGGGCCAACGTCCTGACTTTC. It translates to CASSQDGGAGANVLTF.

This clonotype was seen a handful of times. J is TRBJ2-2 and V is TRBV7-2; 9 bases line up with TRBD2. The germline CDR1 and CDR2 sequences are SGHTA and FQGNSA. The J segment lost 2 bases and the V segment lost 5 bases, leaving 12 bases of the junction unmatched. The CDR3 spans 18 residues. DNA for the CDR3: TGTGCCAGCAGCAAGCCTGGGGTAGCGGGAGTTAACACCGGGGAGCTGTTTTTT. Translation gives CASSKPGVAGVNTGELFF.

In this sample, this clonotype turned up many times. In DNA form, the CDR3 reads TGTGCCAGCAGCCAATCCGGGACAGGGAACACCGGGGAGCTGTTTTTT. Its translation is CASSQSGTGNTGELFF. This chain connects TRBV7-8 to TRBJ2-2; 8 nucleotides line up with TRBD1. Trimming took 5 bases from V and 1 from J; bases not matched to a gene: 6. Looked up from germline, CDR1 is SGHVS and CDR2 is FQNEAQ. This CDR3 has 16 amino acids.

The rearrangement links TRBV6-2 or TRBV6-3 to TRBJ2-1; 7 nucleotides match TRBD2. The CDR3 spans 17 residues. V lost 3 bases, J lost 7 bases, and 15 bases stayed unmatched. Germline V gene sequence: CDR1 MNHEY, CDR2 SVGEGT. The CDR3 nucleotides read TGTGCCAGCAGTTATTTTGCGACTAGCCGGTCGAAGAATGAGCAGTTCTTC. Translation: CASSYFATSRSKNEQFF.

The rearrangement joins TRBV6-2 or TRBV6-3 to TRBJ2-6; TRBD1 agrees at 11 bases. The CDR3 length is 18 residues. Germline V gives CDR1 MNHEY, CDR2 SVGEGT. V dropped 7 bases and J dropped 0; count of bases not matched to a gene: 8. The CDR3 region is CASNIPGTGGSGANVLTF. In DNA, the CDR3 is TGTGCCAGCAATATTCCCGGGACAGGGGGCTCTGGGGCCAACGTCCTGACTTTC.

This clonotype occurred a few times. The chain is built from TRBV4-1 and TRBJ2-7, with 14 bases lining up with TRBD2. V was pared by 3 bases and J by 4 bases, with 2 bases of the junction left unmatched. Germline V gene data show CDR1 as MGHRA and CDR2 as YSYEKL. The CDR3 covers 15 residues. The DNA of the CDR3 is TGCGCCAGCAGCCAGGGACTAGCGGGAGTGTACGAGCAGTACTTC. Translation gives CASSQGLAGVYEQYF.

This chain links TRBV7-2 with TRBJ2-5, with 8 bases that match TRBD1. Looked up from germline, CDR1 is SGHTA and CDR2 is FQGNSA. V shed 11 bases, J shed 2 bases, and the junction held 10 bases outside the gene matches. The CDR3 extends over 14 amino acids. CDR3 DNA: TGTGCCTGCACCGACAGGGGCTTACAAGAGACCCAGTACTTC. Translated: CACTDRGLQETQYF.

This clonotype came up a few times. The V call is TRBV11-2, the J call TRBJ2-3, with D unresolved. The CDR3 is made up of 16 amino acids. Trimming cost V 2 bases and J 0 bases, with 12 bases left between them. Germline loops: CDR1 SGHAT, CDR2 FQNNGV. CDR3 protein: CASSLWLPGSTDTQYF. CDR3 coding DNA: TGTGCCAGCAGCTTATGGCTACCCGGGAGCACAGATACGCAGTATTTT.

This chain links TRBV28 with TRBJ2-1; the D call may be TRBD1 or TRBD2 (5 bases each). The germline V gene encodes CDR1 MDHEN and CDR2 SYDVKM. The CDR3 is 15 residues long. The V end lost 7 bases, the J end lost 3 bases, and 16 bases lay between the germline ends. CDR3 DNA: TGTGCCAGCATCCCTAGGGGCGGGCTCTACAATGAGCAGTTCTTC. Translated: CASIPRGGLYNEQFF. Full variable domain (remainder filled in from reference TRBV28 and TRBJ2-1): DVKVTQSSRYLVKRTGEKVFLECVQDMDHENMFWYRQDPGLGLRLIYFSYDVKMKEKGDIPEGYSVSREKKERFSLILESASTNQTSMYLCASIPRGGLYNEQFFGPGTRLTVL.

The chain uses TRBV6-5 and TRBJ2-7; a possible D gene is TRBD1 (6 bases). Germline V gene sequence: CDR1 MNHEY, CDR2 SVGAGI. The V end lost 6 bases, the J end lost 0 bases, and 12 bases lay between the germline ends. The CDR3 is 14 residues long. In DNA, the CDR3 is TGTGCCAGCAGAACACAGGGTTTCTCCTACGAGCAGTACTTC. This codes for CASRTQGFSYEQYF.

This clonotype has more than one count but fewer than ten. This CDR3 is CASSPRGARQEQFF. As DNA, the CDR3 is TGTGCCAGCAGCCCCCGTGGAGCCAGACAGGAGCAGTTCTTC. The rearrangement links TRBV7-9 to TRBJ2-1, with a tentative D call TRBD1 (5 bases). The germline V and J ends were trimmed by 5 bases and 10 bases, with 18 bases remaining between them. The CDR3 length is 14 residues. From germline, CDR1 is SEHNR and CDR2 FQNEAQ (reference sequence).

CDR3 in DNA: TGTGCCAGCAGTTACACACTCGACACCCAAGAGACCCAGTACTTC. Its translation: CASSYTLDTQETQYF. V usage is TRBV6-6 and J usage is TRBJ2-5; D gene unclear. The V end was cut by 2 bases, the J end by 1 base, with 11 bases between. Germline-derived CDR1 and CDR2 are MNHNY and SVGAGI (reference sequence). The CDR3 extends over 15 amino acids.

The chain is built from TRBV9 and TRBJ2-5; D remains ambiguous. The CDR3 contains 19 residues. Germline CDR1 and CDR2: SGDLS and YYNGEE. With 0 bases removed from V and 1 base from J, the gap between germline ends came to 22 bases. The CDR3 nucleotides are TGTGCCAGCAGCGTAGGGGAAAAAGGCTTTGGTGGGTTCCAAGAGACCCAGTACTTC. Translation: CASSVGEKGFGGFQETQYF. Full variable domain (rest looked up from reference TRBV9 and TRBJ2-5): DSGVTQTPKHLITATGQRVTLRCSPRSGDLSVYWYQQSLDQGLQFLIQYYNGEERAKGNILERFSAQQFPDLHSELNLSSLELGDSALYFCASSVGEKGFGGFQETQYFGPGTRLLVL.

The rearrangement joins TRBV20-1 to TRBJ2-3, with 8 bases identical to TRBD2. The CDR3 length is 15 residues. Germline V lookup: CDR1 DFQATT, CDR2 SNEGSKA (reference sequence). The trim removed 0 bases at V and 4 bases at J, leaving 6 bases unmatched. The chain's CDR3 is CSARDQRERADTQYF. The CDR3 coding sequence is TGCAGTGCTAGAGATCAGCGGGAGCGGGCAGATACGCAGTATTTT.

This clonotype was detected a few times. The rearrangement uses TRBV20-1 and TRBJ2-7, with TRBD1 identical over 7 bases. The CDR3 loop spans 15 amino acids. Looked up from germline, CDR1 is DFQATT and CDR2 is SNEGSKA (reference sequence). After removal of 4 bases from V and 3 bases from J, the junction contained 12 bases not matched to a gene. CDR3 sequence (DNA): TGCAGTGCTAAGCAGAACTGGCAGGGGGACTACGAGCAGTACTTC. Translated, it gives CSAKQNWQGDYEQYF.

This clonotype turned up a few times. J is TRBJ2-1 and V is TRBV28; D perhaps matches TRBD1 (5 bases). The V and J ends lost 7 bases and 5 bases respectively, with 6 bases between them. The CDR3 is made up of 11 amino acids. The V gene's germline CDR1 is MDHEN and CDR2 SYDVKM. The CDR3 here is CASTGHNEQFF. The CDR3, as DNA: TGTGCCAGCACAGGGCACAATGAGCAGTTCTTC.

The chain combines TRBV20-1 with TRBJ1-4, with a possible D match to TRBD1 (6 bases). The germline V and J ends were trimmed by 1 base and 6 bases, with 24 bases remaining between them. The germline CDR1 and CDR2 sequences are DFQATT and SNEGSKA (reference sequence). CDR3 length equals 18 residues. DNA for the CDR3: TGCAGTGCTAGAGGAACTCTCCGGGACTCCCCAGGGGATGAAAAACTGTTTTTT. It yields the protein CSARGTLRDSPGDEKLFF.

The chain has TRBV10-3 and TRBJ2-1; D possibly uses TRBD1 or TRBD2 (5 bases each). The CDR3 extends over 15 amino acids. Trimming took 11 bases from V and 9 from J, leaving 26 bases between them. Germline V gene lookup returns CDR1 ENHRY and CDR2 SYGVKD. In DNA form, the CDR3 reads TGTGCCGCCCTCGCTGTGTCGGGGCCACTTAGTGAGCAGTTCTTC. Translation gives CAALAVSGPLSEQFF.

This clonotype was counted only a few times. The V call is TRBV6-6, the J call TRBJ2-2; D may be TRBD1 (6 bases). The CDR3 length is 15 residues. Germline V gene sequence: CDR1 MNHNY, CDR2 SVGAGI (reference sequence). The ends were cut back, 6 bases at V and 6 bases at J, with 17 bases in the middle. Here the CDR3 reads CASSPNTGIAGELFF. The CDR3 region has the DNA TGTGCCAGCAGCCCTAATACAGGGATAGCCGGGGAGCTGTTTTTT.

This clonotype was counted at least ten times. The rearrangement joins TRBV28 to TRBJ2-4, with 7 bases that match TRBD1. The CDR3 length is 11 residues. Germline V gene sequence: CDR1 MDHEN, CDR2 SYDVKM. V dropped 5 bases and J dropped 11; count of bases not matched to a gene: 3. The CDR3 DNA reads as TGTGCCAGCAGTCCCGGGACAGTTCAGTACTTC. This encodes CASSPGTVQYF.

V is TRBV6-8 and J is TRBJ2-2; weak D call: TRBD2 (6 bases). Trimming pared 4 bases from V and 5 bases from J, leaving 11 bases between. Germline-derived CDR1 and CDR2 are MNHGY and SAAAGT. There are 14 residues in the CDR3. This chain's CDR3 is CASSFGGPTGELFF. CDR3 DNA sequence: TGTGCCAGCAGTTTTGGAGGGCCAACCGGGGAGCTGTTTTTT.